These 26 T cell receptor beta chains came from one sample sequenced in a study of early stage breast cancer tumors. Profiling relied on immunoSEQ multiplex PCR, and the TCRdb table lists in-frame clones only, not all of them. The table has 25,000 to 30,000 clones, 70% to 90% seen once. Sequences were obtained from blood. The receptors come from a person aged 45 to 60 with breast cancer.

V gene TRBV19 combines with J gene TRBJ2-2, with TRBD2 matching over 14 bases. The germline V gene has CDR1 LNHDA and CDR2 SQIVND (reference sequence). The V segment lost 7 bases and the J segment 2 bases; nucleotides outside the gene matches: 3. The CDR3 totals 16 residues. Written as DNA, the CDR3 is TGTGCCAGTACGACTAGCGGGAGGGCCAACACCGGGGAGCTGTTTTTT. It translates to CASTTSGRANTGELFF.

The V gene is TRBV6-6, the J gene TRBJ1-1; the D gene is possibly TRBD1 (5 bases). The CDR3 has 15 residues. CDR1 is MNHNY, CDR2 SVGAGI, per germline (reference sequence). V was clipped by 6 bases and J by 0 bases, with 14 bases between them. CDR3 loop: CASSPPGRVNTEAFF. CDR3 nucleotide sequence: TGTGCCAGCAGCCCTCCGGGACGGGTGAACACTGAAGCTTTCTTT.

The chain couples TRBV5-6 to TRBJ2-1; no reliable D call. Germline V gene lookup returns CDR1 SGHDT and CDR2 YYEEEE. Trimming pared 1 base from V and 6 bases from J, leaving 5 bases between. This CDR3 is 12 amino acids long. The chain's CDR3 is CASSLSVNEQFF. The CDR3 bases are TGTGCCAGCAGCTTGAGCGTCAATGAGCAGTTCTTC.

The rearrangement links TRBV27 to TRBJ2-1; TRBD2 matches at 13 bases. The junction had 8 bases not matched to a gene; V was cut back by 5 bases and J by 10 bases. Per germline, CDR1 MNHEY and CDR2 SMNVEV (reference sequence). The length of the CDR3 is 15 residues. The CDR3, as DNA: TGTGCCAGCAGTCGTCCGGGACTAGCGGGATGGGAGCAGTTCTTC. Encoded protein: CASSRPGLAGWEQFF.

This clone was seen only a few times. Here the CDR3 DNA reads TGTGCCAGCAGCCAGGGCGTCGGGCAGCCCCAGCATTTT. Its translation is CASSQGVGQPQHF. The genes are TRBV9 and TRBJ1-5; a weak D match, TRBD1 (5 bases). The CDR3 is 13 residues long. Germline V gene lookup returns CDR1 SGDLS and CDR2 YYNGEE. Trimming pared 4 bases from V and 7 bases from J, leaving 12 bases between.

V usage is TRBV2 and J usage is TRBJ2-5; D uncertain. CDR3 length equals 14 residues. V was clipped by 6 bases and J by 1 base, with 12 bases between them. Germline lookup yields CDR1 SNHLY and CDR2 FYNNEI. CDR3 residues: CASSPQDGQETQYF. The CDR3 bases are TGTGCCAGCAGCCCGCAGGACGGCCAAGAGACCCAGTACTTC.

This clone was seen once. V is TRBV7-7 and J is TRBJ2-6; D unclear. The CDR3 loop spans 17 amino acids. V was clipped by 6 bases and J by 0 bases, with 15 bases between them. Looked up from germline, CDR1 is SSHAT and CDR2 is FNYEAQ (reference sequence). CDR3 sequence (DNA): TGTGCCAGCAGTTCTATGGCAGGTCGCTCTGGGGCCAACGTCCTGACTTTC. Translation gives CASSSMAGRSGANVLTF.

This rearrangement joins TRBV2 to TRBJ2-3, with 7 nucleotides matching TRBD2. The CDR3 is 15 amino acids. In germline, CDR1 is SNHLY, CDR2 FYNNEI. Unmatched junction bases numbered 7, after V lost 6 bases and J lost 1 base. The CDR3 reads CASRRDYQGTDTQYF. The DNA of the CDR3 is TGTGCCAGCAGGAGGGACTACCAGGGCACAGATACGCAGTATTTT.

The genes are TRBV9 and TRBJ1-4, with a weak D call TRBD1 (6 bases). V was cut by 0 bases and J by 8 bases, with 14 bases left in between. This CDR3 comprises 15 residues. Germline V lookup: CDR1 SGDLS, CDR2 YYNGEE. CDR3 nucleotides: TGTGCCAGCAGCGTAGGTGGGGGGCCTGGGGAAAAACTGTTTTTT. Translated: CASSVGGGPGEKLFF. Full variable domain (missing parts from reference TRBV9 and TRBJ1-4): DSGVTQTPKHLITATGQRVTLRCSPRSGDLSVYWYQQSLDQGLQFLIQYYNGEERAKGNILERFSAQQFPDLHSELNLSSLELGDSALYFCASSVGGGPGEKLFFGSGTQLSVL.

The chain recombines TRBV6-5 with TRBJ2-7, with D possibly being TRBD1 (6 bases). From germline, CDR1 is MNHEY and CDR2 SVGAGI. This CDR3 is built from 16 residues. V was cut by 2 bases and J by 7 bases, with 21 bases left in between. In DNA form, the CDR3 reads TGTGCCAGCAGTTACGCATCCGGGACACATCTACGAGAGCAGTACTTC. The encoded protein is CASSYASGTHLREQYF.

This chain links TRBV11-2 with TRBJ2-3; D possibly uses TRBD1 or TRBD2 (6 bases each). Trimming took off 1 base at V and 3 bases at J, with 11 bases between the two ends. CDR1 and CDR2 (germline): SGHAT, FQNNGV. The length of the CDR3 is 15 residues. The CDR3 protein is CASSLGPGATDTQYF. The DNA for the CDR3 is TGTGCCAGCAGCTTAGGTCCGGGGGCAACAGATACGCAGTATTTT.

This clone came up a few times. The rearrangement links TRBV28 to TRBJ1-2, with 9 bases identical to TRBD1. Germline values: CDR1 MDHEN, CDR2 SYDVKM. With 4 bases clipped from V and 0 bases from J, the junction kept 6 bases outside the gene matches. This CDR3 has 16 residues. CDR3 loop: CASSSGDRAPNYGYTF. CDR3 DNA: TGTGCCAGCAGTTCAGGGGACAGGGCTCCTAACTATGGCTACACCTTC.

A single count supports this clone. The J gene is TRBJ1-4, the V gene TRBV19, with D unclear. This CDR3 has 11 amino acids. Germline V gene data show CDR1 as LNHDA and CDR2 as SQIVND (reference sequence). The CDR3 is CGTRMGEKLFF. The CDR3 DNA follows: TGTGGGACCAGGATGGGTGAAAAACTGTTTTTT. Full variable domain (missing parts from reference TRBV19 and TRBJ1-4): DGGITQSPKYLFRKEGQNVTLSCEQNLNHDAMYWYRQDPGQGLRLIYYSQIVNDFQKGDIAEGYSVSREKKESFPLTVTSAQKNPTAFYLCGTRMGEKLFFGSGTQLSVL.

The chain links TRBV2 to TRBJ2-1, with 10 bases identical to TRBD2. The germline V gene encodes CDR1 SNHLY and CDR2 FYNNEI. The V segment lost 6 bases and the J segment 5 bases; nucleotides outside the gene matches: 7. This CDR3 is built from 15 residues. The CDR3 protein is CASRRSSGSHNEQFF. The CDR3 DNA sequence: TGTGCCAGCAGGAGATCTAGCGGGAGTCACAATGAGCAGTTCTTC. Looking up the rest from reference TRBV2 and TRBJ2-1 gives the full variable domain: EPEVTQTPSHQVTQMGQEVILRCVPISNHLYFYWYRQILGQKVEFLVSFYNNEISEKSEIFDDQFSVERPDGSNFTLKIRSTKLEDSAMYFCASRRSSGSHNEQFFGPGTRLTVL.

The gene calls are TRBV5-1 and TRBJ2-7, with 7 bases lining up with TRBD1. Germline CDR1 is SGHRS and CDR2 is YFSETQ. Trimming removed 3 bases from V and 5 bases from J; junction bases left unmatched: 2. The CDR3 extends over 12 amino acids. The CDR3 nucleotides are TGCGCCAGCAGCTCGGACAGGAACGAGCAGTACTTC. Protein sequence: CASSSDRNEQYF.

This clone showed up just a few times. The chain links TRBV30 to TRBJ1-2; 7 nucleotides line up with TRBD1. Germline lookup yields CDR1 GTSNPN and CDR2 SVGIG (reference sequence). J lost 4 bases, V lost 5 bases, and 13 bases had no gene match. The CDR3 loop spans 15 amino acids. CDR3 protein: CAWARKQGQGYGYTF. The CDR3 region has the DNA TGTGCCTGGGCCCGAAAACAGGGGCAGGGCTATGGCTACACCTTC.

V usage is TRBV19 and J usage is TRBJ1-4; D is undetermined. Germline CDR1 reads LNHDA; CDR2 reads SQIVND (reference sequence). The CDR3 runs 15 residues. V lost 5 bases and J 3 bases, leaving 13 bases between the germline ends. The CDR3 loop is CASSGWSRANEKLFF. CDR3 DNA sequence: TGTGCCAGTAGTGGTTGGTCTCGAGCTAATGAAAAACTGTTTTTT.

The J gene is TRBJ2-5, the V gene TRBV28; 8 bases map to TRBD2. Per germline, CDR1 MDHEN and CDR2 SYDVKM. Trimming cost V 6 bases and J 1 base; bases outside gene matches: 7. The CDR3 length is 15 residues. The CDR3 DNA reads as TGTGCCAGCAGAACAAGACTAGCGATCCAAGAGACCCAGTACTTC. This codes for CASRTRLAIQETQYF.

The chain links TRBV5-1 to TRBJ1-2, with TRBD1 as a possible D gene (6 bases). V was pared by 4 bases and J by 6 bases, with 19 bases between. The CDR3 is 15 residues long. Germline CDR1 and CDR2: SGHRS and YFSETQ. CDR3 nucleotides: TGCGCCAGCAGCCCTCTACAGGGATTGACCGATGGCTACACCTTC. This sequence encodes CASSPLQGLTDGYTF.

J is TRBJ2-1 and V is TRBV29-1; 7 bases are shared with TRBD1. Germline V gives CDR1 SQVTM, CDR2 ANQGSEA. This CDR3 region has 13 residues. V was pared by 3 bases and J by 6 bases, with 5 bases of the junction left unmatched. DNA of the CDR3: TGCAGCGTTGAGGCACAGGGGCCCAATGAGCAGTTCTTC. As protein: CSVEAQGPNEQFF.

This clone showed up just a few times. This chain links TRBV27 with TRBJ2-7, with TRBD1 matching 7 bases. The V segment lost 5 bases and the J segment 2 bases; nucleotides outside the gene matches: 6. The V gene's germline CDR1 is MNHEY and CDR2 SMNVEV (reference sequence). The CDR3 has 14 amino acids. This chain's CDR3 is CASSTDRYPYEQYF. CDR3 in DNA: TGTGCCAGCAGTACGGACAGGTACCCCTACGAGCAGTACTTC.

J is TRBJ2-5 and V is TRBV4-2, with D perhaps being TRBD1 or TRBD2 (5 bases each). CDR3 length: 14 residues. Trimming removed 5 bases at V and 5 bases at J, with 15 bases between. From germline, CDR1 is LGHNA and CDR2 YNFKEQ. The CDR3 loop is CASSVEWGMETQYF. The CDR3 bases are TGTGCCAGCAGCGTAGAATGGGGGATGGAGACCCAGTACTTC.

This clone came up a few times. The chain uses TRBV27 and TRBJ2-7; no clear D gene. This CDR3 is 13 amino acids long. Germline CDR1 reads MNHEY; CDR2 reads SMNVEV (reference sequence). Deletions cut 3 bases from V and 6 bases from J, with 12 bases between. The CDR3 loop is CASSLLIRGEQYF. The CDR3 DNA sequence: TGTGCCAGCAGTTTGTTAATTCGAGGCGAGCAGTACTTC.

CDR3 coding DNA: TGCGCCAGCAGCTTGCAGATGGGGGGCCTTATTGGGAATGAGCAGTTCTTC. It yields the protein CASSLQMGGLIGNEQFF. This sequence joins TRBV5-1 and TRBJ2-1; either TRBD1 or TRBD2 may fit D (6 bases each). The germline V and J ends were trimmed by 1 base and 7 bases, with 21 bases remaining between them. The CDR3 has 17 amino acids. Per germline, CDR1 SGHRS and CDR2 YFSETQ.

The rearrangement uses TRBV19 and TRBJ1-4, with 8 bases matching TRBD1. CDR3 size: 14 residues. V lost 5 bases and J lost 7; bases outside the gene matches: 6. Germline V gene data show CDR1 as LNHDA and CDR2 as SQIVND (reference sequence). In DNA form, the CDR3 reads TGTGCCAGTAGTCAGGACAGGGTCGCTGAAAAACTGTTTTTT. Amino acids: CASSQDRVAEKLFF.

The CDR3: CASSAGGGWPNEKLFF. The DNA of the CDR3 is TGTGCCAGCAGCGCGGGGGGAGGGTGGCCTAATGAAAAACTGTTTTTT. This chain links TRBV9 with TRBJ1-4; a possible D gene is TRBD1 (5 bases). V was shortened by 3 bases and J by 3 bases, with 15 bases between the two germline ends. The CDR3 runs to 16 residues. Germline V gene lookup returns CDR1 SGDLS and CDR2 YYNGEE.